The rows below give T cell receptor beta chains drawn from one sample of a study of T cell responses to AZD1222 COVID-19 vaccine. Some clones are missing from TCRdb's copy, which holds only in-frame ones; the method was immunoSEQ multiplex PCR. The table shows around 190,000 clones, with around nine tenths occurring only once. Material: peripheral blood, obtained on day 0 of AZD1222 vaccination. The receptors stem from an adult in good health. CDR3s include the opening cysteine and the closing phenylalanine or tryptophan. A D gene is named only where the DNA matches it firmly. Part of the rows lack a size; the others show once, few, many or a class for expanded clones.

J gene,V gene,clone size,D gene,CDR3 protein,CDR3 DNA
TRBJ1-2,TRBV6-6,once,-,CASSYPNNGYTF,TGTGCCAGCAGTTACCCAAATAACGGCTACACCTTC
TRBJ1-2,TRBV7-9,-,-,CASTYTGAHGYTF,TGTGCCAGCACCTATACCGGGGCGCATGGCTACACCTTC
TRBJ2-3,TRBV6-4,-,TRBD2,CASSKLAGEGTDTQYF,TGTGCCAGCAGTAAACTAGCGGGAGAGGGCACAGATACGCAGTATTTT
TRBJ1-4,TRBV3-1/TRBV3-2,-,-,CASSQVSNARVEKLFF,TGTGCCAGCAGCCAAGTCTCCAACGCCAGGGTGGAAAAACTGTTTTTT
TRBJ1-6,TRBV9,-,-,CASSVVEAVYNSPLHF,TGTGCCAGCAGCGTAGTAGAGGCCGTCTATAATTCACCCCTCCACTTT
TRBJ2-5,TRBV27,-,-,CASSLSMRAGEETQYF,TGTGCCAGCAGTTTATCGATGCGGGCAGGGGAAGAGACCCAGTACTTC
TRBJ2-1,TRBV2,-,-,CASSDRDEQFF,TGTGCCAGCAGTGACAGGGATGAGCAGTTCTTC
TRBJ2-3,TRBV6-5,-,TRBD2,CASEPGGVDTQYF,TGTGCCAGCGAACCGGGAGGTGTAGATACGCAGTATTTT
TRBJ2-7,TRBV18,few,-,CASSPPGRDKPYEQYF,TGTGCCAGCTCACCACCGGGGAGGGACAAACCCTACGAGCAGTACTTC
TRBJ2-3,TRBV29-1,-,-,CSARAPTSTDTQYF,TGCAGCGCTCGTGCCCCGACTAGCACAGATACGCAGTATTTT
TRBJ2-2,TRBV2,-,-,CASRREVGTGELFF,TGTGCCAGCAGGAGGGAGGTGGGCACCGGGGAGCTGTTTTTT
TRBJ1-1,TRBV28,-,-,CASSPGTVWTEAFF,TGTGCCAGCAGTCCCGGGACCGTCTGGACTGAAGCTTTCTTT
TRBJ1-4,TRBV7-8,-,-,CASSRGGQSHQKLFF,TGTGCCAGCAGCCGAGGAGGACAGTCCCATCAAAAACTGTTTTTT
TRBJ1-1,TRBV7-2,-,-,CASTSPGRDWAFF,TGTGCCAGCACCTCCCCGGGGAGGGATTGGGCTTTCTTT
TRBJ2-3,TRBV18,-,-,CASSAGWGTDTQYF,TGTGCCAGCTCAGCAGGATGGGGCACAGATACGCAGTATTTT
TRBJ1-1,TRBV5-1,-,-,CASSLARERSEAFF,TGCGCCAGCAGCTTGGCCAGGGAGAGGTCTGAAGCTTTCTTT
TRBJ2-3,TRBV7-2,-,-,CASSWILGGTDTQYF,TGTGCCAGCAGCTGGATCTTGGGGGGAACAGATACGCAGTATTTT
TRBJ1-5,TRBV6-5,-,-,CASRAGGNQPQHF,TGTGCCAGTCGGGCAGGGGGCAATCAGCCCCAGCATTTT
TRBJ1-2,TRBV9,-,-,CASSARDRTNYGYTF,TGTGCCAGCAGCGCCCGGGACCGGACTAACTATGGCTACACCTTC
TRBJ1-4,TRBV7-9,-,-,CASRGPNEKLFF,TGTGCCAGTCGGGGACCTAATGAAAAACTGTTTTTT
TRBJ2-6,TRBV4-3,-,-,CASSQDRRGQSSGANVLTF,TGCGCCAGCAGCCAAGATAGGAGGGGGCAGAGCTCTGGGGCCAACGTCCTGACTTTC